One TCR beta chain is described in this entry. Its antigen is as yet unknown. A read error is likely, as this CDR3 ends without the conserved phenylalanine or tryptophan. The data were obtained in a study of tumor-infiltrating lymphocytes in primary liver carcinoma. Study-level information: Every sample contained roughly 3.65 to 7.13 million productive TCRbeta reads, and these numbers were similar from one tissue type to another.

This CDR3 comprises 12 residues. Germline V gene lookup returns CDR1 SGHAT and CDR2 FQNNGV. Joint extraction of RNA and DNA used roughly 20-33 mg of bulk tissue that was unsorted. Study results and caveats: Overlap between tumor regions exceeded overlap of tumor with adjacent tissue or blood. Researchers report that only about 7-24% of top clones turned up in all five tumor regions.

The authors made TCR beta cDNA from around 500 ng total RNA with a constant-region primer. ARM-PCR, slightly modified, supplied the TCR beta libraries through three nested multiplex PCR rounds. A C-beta reverse primer and TRBV1-TRBV30 forward primers served in each of the first two PCR rounds, at 10 cycles apiece. TCRdb re-derived calls from the multiplex PCR reads in MiXCR, one entry per CDR3 protein. The table has about 110,000 distinct CDR3 sequences, roughly 80% seen once. This receptor was taken from a middle-aged man with primary liver carcinoma and hepatitis B virus infection. Sequencing was done on a sample of liver tumor tissue from sampling region 3. Subset here: tumor region T3, left-lateral pole. The J gene is TRBJ2-7, the V gene TRBV11-2; a weak D match, TRBD2 (6 bases). This CDR3 reads CVNSPGGYEQYS. In DNA form, the CDR3 reads TGTGTCAACAGTCCCGGGGGCTACGAGCAGTACTCC.